This is a list of T cell receptor beta chains from one sample in a study of shared clonotypes between healthy human individuals. Clones were sequenced by immunoSEQ multiplex PCR, and TCRdb holds only the in-frame ones, with some missing. The table lists about 2.4 million clones, around 90% of them singletons. Sequencing was carried out using naive CD4+ T cells sorted from blood. These receptors were taken from a man younger than 30 in good health. Both conserved end residues are part of each CDR3. The D gene is left open where the match is weak. Clone size is given for some rows only: seen once, a few or many times, or a class if the clone is expanded.

v_gene	d_gene	j_gene	abundance	CDR3nt	CDR3aa
TRBV28	NA	TRBJ1-2	NA	TGTGCCAGCAGTTTAGGAGGGGCTTCGGTCGCGGGTGGCTACACCTTC	CASSLGGASVAGGYTF
TRBV2	NA	TRBJ2-7	NA	TGTGCCAGCAATCGGGACTTAAACTACGAGCAGTACTTC	CASNRDLNYEQYF
TRBV10-3	NA	TRBJ1-6	NA	TGTGCCATCAGTGAACAGAGAGGAATTTCACCCCTCCACTTT	CAISEQRGISPLHF
TRBV11-2	TRBD1	TRBJ2-3	NA	TGTGCCAGCAGCTTAGTGTCCTGGACAGGCGGCACAGATACGCAGTATTTT	CASSLVSWTGGTDTQYF
TRBV5-6	NA	TRBJ2-5	NA	TGTGCCAGCAGCTTTGTGGACGAAAAAAGGAAGACCCAGTACTTC	CASSFVDEKRKTQYF
TRBV4-1	NA	TRBJ1-1	few	TGCGCCAGCAGCCAAGACTTTAGGGACACTGAAGCTTTCTTT	CASSQDFRDTEAFF
TRBV2	NA	TRBJ2-7	NA	TGTGCCAGCAGTGTCGCCGGGTCCTACCTCTCCTACGAGCAGTACTTC	CASSVAGSYLSYEQYF
TRBV5-1	NA	TRBJ1-2	NA	TGCGCCAGCAGCTTGGGGGAAACAGGGATGGGTGGCTACACCTTC	CASSLGETGMGGYTF
TRBV30	NA	TRBJ2-7	NA	TGTGCCTGGAGTTTCCTCTACGAGCAGTACTTC	CAWSFLYEQYF
TRBV2	TRBD1	TRBJ1-5	NA	TGTGCCAGCAGTGTTGGACAGGGCGGTCAGCCCCAGCATTTT	CASSVGQGGQPQHF
TRBV4-2	TRBD1	TRBJ1-1	NA	TGTGCCAGCAGCCTTACCGGGACAGGGGGGACTGAAGCTTTCTTT	CASSLTGTGGTEAFF
TRBV19	NA	TRBJ1-5	NA	TGTGCCAGTAGTATGCTCATGTGGCGCAGGGATCAGCCCCAGCATTTT	CASSMLMWRRDQPQHF
TRBV11-1	NA	TRBJ2-4	NA	TGTGCCAGCAGCGTACTAGCCAAAAACATTCAGTACTTC	CASSVLAKNIQYF
TRBV9	NA	TRBJ2-3	NA	TGTGCCAGCAGCCAACAGGTCGGGTCGGCAGATACGCAGTATTTT	CASSQQVGSADTQYF
TRBV7-9	TRBD1	TRBJ1-2	NA	TGTGCCAGCAGCTTAACCGGGACAGGGGGCCCATGGGGCTACACCTTC	CASSLTGTGGPWGYTF